This T cell receptor beta chain was sequenced during a study of identical twins. This clonotype was found many times. MiXCR, applied by TCRdb to the 5' RACE reads, yields one record per CDR3 protein. Altogether approximately 600,000 distinct CDR3 sequences are present, 7% to 7.5% being singletons, with the ten largest covering around 1.6%. The V gene's germline CDR1 is DFQATT and CDR2 SNEGSKA (reference sequence). The CDR3 spans 14 residues. The trim removed 7 bases at V and 4 bases at J, leaving 6 bases unmatched. The data also belong to a second study, concerning yellow fever vaccine responses in identical twins.

The TCR was taken from a young woman in good health. V gene TRBV20-1 combines with J gene TRBJ2-1; the match to TRBD2 covers 11 bases. Material: PBMCs. The CDR3 sequence: CSGTSGSLYNEQFF. The CDR3 DNA is TGCAGTGGCACTAGCGGGAGTCTTTACAATGAGCAGTTCTTC.